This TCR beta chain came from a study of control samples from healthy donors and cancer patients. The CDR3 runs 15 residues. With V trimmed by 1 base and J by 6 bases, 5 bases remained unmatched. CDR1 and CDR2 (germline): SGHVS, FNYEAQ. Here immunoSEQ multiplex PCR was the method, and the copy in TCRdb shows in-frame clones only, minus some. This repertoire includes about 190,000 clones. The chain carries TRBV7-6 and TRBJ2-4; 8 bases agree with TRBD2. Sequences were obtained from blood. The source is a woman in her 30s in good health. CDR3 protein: CASSLVAGGGNIQYF. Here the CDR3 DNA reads TGTGCCAGCAGCTTAGTGGCGGGGGGAGGAAACATTCAGTACTTC.